This T cell receptor (beta chain) was sequenced for a study of blood T cell repertoires in COVID-19. Study-level background: Specimens from acute and convalescent COVID-19 originated in the United States, Italy and Spain. Sample material is recorded as cDNA or gDNA derived from T cells, B-cell-depleted T cells, or PBMCs.

The germline CDR1 and CDR2 sequences are SGHTA and FQGNSA. Trimming removed 5 bases from V and 4 bases from J; junction bases left unmatched: 5. The CDR3 loop spans 15 amino acids. TCRdb's table, derived via immunoSEQ multiplex PCR, lists solely in-frame clones and lacks some. This table holds approximately 74,000 clones, around 93% found once. Sequencing was carried out using peripheral blood. The chain recombines TRBV7-2 with TRBJ2-7, with 13 bases identical to TRBD2. This sequence was found in a woman in her sixties or seventies with active COVID-19. The CDR3 DNA reads TGTGCCAGCAGCAGGACTAGCGGGAGTGATTACGAGCAGTACTTC. Protein: CASSRTSGSDYEQYF.